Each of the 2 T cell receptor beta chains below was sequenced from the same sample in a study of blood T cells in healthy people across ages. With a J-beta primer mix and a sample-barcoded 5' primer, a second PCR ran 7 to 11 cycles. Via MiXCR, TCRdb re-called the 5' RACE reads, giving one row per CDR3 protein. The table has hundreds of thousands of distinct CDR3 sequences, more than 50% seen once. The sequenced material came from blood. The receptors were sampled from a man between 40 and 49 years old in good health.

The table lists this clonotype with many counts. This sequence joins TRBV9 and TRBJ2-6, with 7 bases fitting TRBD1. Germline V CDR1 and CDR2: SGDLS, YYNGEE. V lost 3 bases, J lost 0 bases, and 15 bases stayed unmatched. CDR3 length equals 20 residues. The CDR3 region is CASSAHDRVWGVSGANVLTF. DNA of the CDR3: TGTGCCAGCAGCGCACACGACAGGGTTTGGGGAGTCTCTGGGGCCAACGTCCTGACTTTC.

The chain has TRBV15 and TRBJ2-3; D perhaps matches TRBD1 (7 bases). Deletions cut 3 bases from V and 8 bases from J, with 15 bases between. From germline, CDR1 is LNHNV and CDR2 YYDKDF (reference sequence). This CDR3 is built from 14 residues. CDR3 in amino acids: CATSRQGGAGTQYF. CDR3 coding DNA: TGTGCCACCAGCAGGCAGGGGGGCGCAGGTACGCAGTATTTT.